The sequence of this T cell receptor beta chain was determined in a study of T cells in localized non-small cell lung cancer. In the case of this clone: Its specificity is not known.

The CDR3 has 15 amino acids. CDR1 and CDR2 (germline): GTSNPN, SVGIG (reference sequence). The V end was cut by 0 bases, the J end by 9 bases, with 19 bases between. Sequencing used immunoSEQ multiplex PCR; TCRdb keeps in-frame clones, though not all of them. The sample has thousands of clones, around 21% seen once. The study, taken as a whole, reports: There was an association of higher blood T cell density with longer overall survival. Sequencing involved a lone tumor region, leaving heterogeneity possible. Researchers found a median approximately 55 of the top 100 tumor clones in adjacent lung.

The TCR originated in a female donor over 55 with stage I lung adenocarcinoma. The V call is TRBV30, the J call TRBJ2-3; D is possibly TRBD2 (5 bases). Sequenced here: lung tumor tissue, sampled before any cancer treatment. CDR3 amino acids: CAWSVLGSRTVTQYF. The CDR3, as DNA: TGTGCCTGGAGTGTACTAGGCTCTAGAACAGTGACGCAGTATTTT.